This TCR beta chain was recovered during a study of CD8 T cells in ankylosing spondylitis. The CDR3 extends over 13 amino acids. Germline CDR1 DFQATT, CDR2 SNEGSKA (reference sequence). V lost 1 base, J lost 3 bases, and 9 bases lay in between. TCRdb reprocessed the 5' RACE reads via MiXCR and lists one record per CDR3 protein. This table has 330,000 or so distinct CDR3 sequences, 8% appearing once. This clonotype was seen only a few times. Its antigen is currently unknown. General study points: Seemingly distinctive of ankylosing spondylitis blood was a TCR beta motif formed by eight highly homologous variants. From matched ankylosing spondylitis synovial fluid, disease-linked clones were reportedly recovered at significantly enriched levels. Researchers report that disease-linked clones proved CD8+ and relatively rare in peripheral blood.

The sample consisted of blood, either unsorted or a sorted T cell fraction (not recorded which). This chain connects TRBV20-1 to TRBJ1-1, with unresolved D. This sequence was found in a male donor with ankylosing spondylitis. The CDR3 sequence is CSARGPVYTEAFF. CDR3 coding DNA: TGCAGTGCTAGAGGCCCGGTTTACACTGAAGCTTTCTTT.